The present T cell receptor (beta chain) was sequenced within a study of T cells in Graves' hyperthyroidism and ophthalmopathy. The study's findings and limits: Most clonotypes expanded in the thyroid (above 0.001) were also present in blood. The authors' 13 V-J model separated ophthalmopathy from stable hyperthyroidism.

V lost 2 bases and J 8 bases, leaving 12 bases between the germline ends. The CDR3 runs to 12 residues. Germline V gives CDR1 DFQATT, CDR2 SNEGSKA (reference sequence). This clonotype was detected a few times. Its cognate antigen is unknown. The CDR3 regions of TCR beta were amplified from RNA transcripts. With the HTBI primer set, the TCR CDR3 went through a first round of RT-PCR. TCRdb used MiXCR to reprocess the multiplex PCR reads, holding one entry per CDR3 protein. The table has a few hundred thousand distinct CDR3 sequences, approximately 17% seen once; the top ten hold around 61%. The authors obtained PBMCs from around 11 ml of fresh peripheral blood.

The chain employs TRBV20-1 and TRBJ1-2; D not certain. Sequencing input: blood. The clonotype was recovered from a woman aged 60-75 years with Graves' ophthalmopathy. In nucleotides, the CDR3 is TGCAGTGCTAGAAATCGGGAGATGGGCTACACCTTC. Translation gives CSARNREMGYTF.